This T cell receptor (beta chain) emerged from a study of OX40 agonist ivuxolimab in advanced cancers. As for the study more broadly: Ivuxolimab was a fully human IgG2 agonistic monoclonal antibody targeting the costimulatory receptor OX40 (CD134). Intravenous ivuxolimab was administered to patients every 2 weeks at six dose levels: 0.01, 0.1, 0.3, 1.5, 3 and 10 mg/kg. Of the approximately 50 dose-escalation patients, hepatocellular carcinoma was present in approximately 20, melanoma in some 15, renal cell carcinoma in 9 and head and neck cancer in 9. In the dose-escalation cohort, 70% to 85% of patients were male, and the mean age was around 60 years, with a range of roughly 23 to 85. Prior anti-PD-1, anti-PD-L1 or anti-CTLA-4 therapy was permitted, and approximately 39% of dose-escalation patients had received checkpoint inhibitors. Three dose-escalation patients achieved partial responses, one with hepatocellular carcinoma and two with cutaneous melanoma. Peripheral TCRbeta sequencing aimed to test whether ivuxolimab altered TCR sequence diversity and caused clonal T-cell expansion. The monotherapy dose-escalation portion (N ≈ 50 patients) of the phase I ivuxolimab trial is reported in the paper.

Results and caveats for the whole study, not just this receptor: Low levels of normalized T-cell clonal expansion were also seen in some patients who did not respond. On average, CD8+ T cells showed more expanded clones than CD4+ T cells after ivuxolimab. Which antigens the clonally expanded peripheral T cells were specific for was not determined. Clonal expansion of both CD4+ and CD8+ blood T cells was observed from baseline to week 6 at doses 0.1 to 3.0 mg/kg. In the 0.1-3.0 mg/kg groups, partial responders were among the patients with the lowest normalized peripheral clonal expansion, particularly in CD8+ T cells.

Here V drops 3 bases and J drops 3 bases, and the junction holds 6 bases not matched to any gene. The CDR3 starts with the cysteine, ends with the phenylalanine, and has 16 residues. Here the CDR3 DNA is all that survives: 48 bases in frame from base 1. CDR1 KGHSH and CDR2 LQKENI were looked up in the germline V gene. Genomic DNA was extracted from sorted cells for sequencing of the TCRbeta CDR3 region. TCRbeta CDR3 regions were sequenced using the immunoSEQ Assay. This is the immuneACCESS table as TCRdb keeps it, with only in-frame sequences that have V and J called. A part of the clones is gone; compared with another copy, unresolved V genes explain less than half, and the rest is unexplained. The sample yields over 85,000 clones; over 75% were counted once. The top ten clones comprise approximately 0.32% of the sample. The trial excluded patients who had a history of autoimmune disease or who were on systemic immunosuppression. Peripheral blood for TCR sequencing was collected from all dose cohorts at baseline, on cycle 4 day 1, and on cycle 7 day 1. The samples were taken from a phase I, first-in-human, multicenter, open-label dose-escalation trial of ivuxolimab. Adults with locally advanced or metastatic melanoma, renal cell carcinoma, hepatocellular carcinoma or head and neck squamous cell carcinoma were enrolled in the trial. Before TCR sequencing, CD4+ and CD8+ T cells were separately sorted from peripheral blood.

As regards this clone: Its specific antigen is unknown. There are no base qualities to consult, and no much larger clone falls within one base.

The origin of this receptor is an adult with an advanced solid tumor such as melanoma, head and neck, liver or kidney cancer. This specimen consisted of CD4+ or CD8+ T cells sorted from blood, obtained in a trial of the OX40 agonist ivuxolimab. The sequence is built from TRBV18 and TRBJ1-5; the junction holds 9 bases that match TRBD1. The DNA sequence is TGTGCCAGCTCACCCCAGGGACAGGGCCTCAATCAGCCCCAGCATTTT. This is translated as CASSPQGQGLNQPQHF.